This T cell receptor (beta chain) emerged from a study of cytomegalovirus exposure and HLA in healthy donors. About this clone itself: Its specificity is not known.

Study observations and caveats: Among the CMV-associated chains, a few were confirmed in vitro as specific for CMV antigens.

This CDR3 comprises 16 residues. In germline, CDR1 is MRHNA, CDR2 SNTAGT. Germline trimming cut 2 bases from V and 4 bases from J; bases unmatched to any gene: 7. In the PCR, 60 Vbeta and 13 Jbeta primers were used. Produced via immunoSEQ multiplex PCR; TCRdb's table is partial and in-frame only. The sample yields some 39,000 clones, of which the top ten take up roughly 6.2%. The sequenced sample consisted of PBMCs. The receptor was isolated from a man aged 30 to 45 in good health and CMV-seronegative. The rearrangement links TRBV6-4 to TRBJ2-1, with TRBD2 matching 8 bases. Here the CDR3 reads CASSDTPSGGYNEQFF. As DNA, the CDR3 is TGTGCCAGCAGTGACACCCCCAGCGGGGGATACAATGAGCAGTTCTTC.